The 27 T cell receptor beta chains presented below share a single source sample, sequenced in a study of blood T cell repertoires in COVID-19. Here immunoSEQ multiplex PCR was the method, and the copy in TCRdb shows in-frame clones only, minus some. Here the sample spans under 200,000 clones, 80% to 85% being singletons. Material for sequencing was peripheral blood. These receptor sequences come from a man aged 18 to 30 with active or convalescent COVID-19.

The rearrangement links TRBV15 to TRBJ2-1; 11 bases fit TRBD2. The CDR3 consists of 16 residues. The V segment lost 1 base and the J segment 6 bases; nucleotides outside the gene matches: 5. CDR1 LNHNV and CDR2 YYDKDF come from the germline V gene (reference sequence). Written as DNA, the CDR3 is TGTGCCACCAGCAGAGCGACTAGCGGGAACCCCAATGAGCAGTTCTTC. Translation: CATSRATSGNPNEQFF. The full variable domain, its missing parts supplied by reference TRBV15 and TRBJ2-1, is DAMVIQNPRYQVTQFGKPVTLSCSQTLNHNVMYWYQQKSSQAPKLLFHYYDKDFNNEADTPDNFQSRRPNTSFCFLDIRSPGLGDTAMYLCATSRATSGNPNEQFFGPGTRLTVL.

The CDR3 loop reads CASSQGLAGPTDTQYF. CDR3 nucleotide sequence: TGTGCCAGCAGCCAAGGGCTAGCGGGGCCCACAGATACGCAGTATTTT. The rearrangement links TRBV3-1 (or the pseudogene TRBV3-2) to TRBJ2-3, with 9 bases matching TRBD2. This CDR3 is 16 amino acids long. CDR1 and CDR2 (germline): LGHDT, YNNKEL (reference sequence). V shed 1 base and J 2 bases; nucleotides not matched to a gene: 4.

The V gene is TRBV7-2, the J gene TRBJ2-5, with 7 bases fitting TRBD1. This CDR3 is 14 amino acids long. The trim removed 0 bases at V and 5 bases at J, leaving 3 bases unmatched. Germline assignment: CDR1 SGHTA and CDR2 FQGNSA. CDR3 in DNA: TGTGCCAGCAGCTTAGCGGGCAGGGGGGAGACCCAGTACTTC. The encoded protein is CASSLAGRGETQYF. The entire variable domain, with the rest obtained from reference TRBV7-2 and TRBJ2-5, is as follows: GAGVSQSPSNKVTEKGKDVELRCDPISGHTALYWYRQSLGQGLEFLIYFQGNSAPDKSGLPSDRFSAERTGGSVSTLTIQRTQQEDSAVYLCASSLAGRGETQYFGPGTRLLVL.

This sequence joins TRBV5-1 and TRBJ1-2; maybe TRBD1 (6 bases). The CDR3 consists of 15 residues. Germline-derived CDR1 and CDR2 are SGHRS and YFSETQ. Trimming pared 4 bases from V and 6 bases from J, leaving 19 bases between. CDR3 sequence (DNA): TGCGCCAGCAGCCCACCATCGGGGGGCTGGGATGGCTACACCTTC. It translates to CASSPPSGGWDGYTF.

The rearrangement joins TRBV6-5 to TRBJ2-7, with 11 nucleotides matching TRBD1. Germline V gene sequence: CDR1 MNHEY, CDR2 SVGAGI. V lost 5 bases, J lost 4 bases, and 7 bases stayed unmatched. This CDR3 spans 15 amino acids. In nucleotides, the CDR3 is TGTGCCAGCAGTCCTCGGACAGGGGGCCGGTACGAGCAGTACTTC. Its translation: CASSPRTGGRYEQYF.

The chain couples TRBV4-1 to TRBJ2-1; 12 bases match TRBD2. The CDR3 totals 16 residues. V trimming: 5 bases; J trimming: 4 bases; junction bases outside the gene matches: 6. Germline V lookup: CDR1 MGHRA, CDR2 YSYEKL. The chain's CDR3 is CASSMRLAGDYNEQFF. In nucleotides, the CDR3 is TGCGCCAGCAGCATGCGACTAGCGGGGGATTACAATGAGCAGTTCTTC.

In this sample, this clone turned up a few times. In DNA, the CDR3 is TGTGCCAGCAGTTTTCGACTCGGAGGGTACACCTTC. This codes for CASSFRLGGYTF. The V call is TRBV6-5, the J call TRBJ1-2; D is ambiguous. CDR1 and CDR2 from the germline V gene are MNHEY and SVGAGI. The CDR3 sequence is 12 residues long. V shed 4 bases and J shed 11 bases, with 14 bases lying between them.

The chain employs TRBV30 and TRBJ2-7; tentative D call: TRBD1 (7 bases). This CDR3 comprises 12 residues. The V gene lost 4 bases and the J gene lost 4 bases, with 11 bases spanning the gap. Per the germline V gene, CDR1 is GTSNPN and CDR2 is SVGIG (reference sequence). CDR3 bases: TGTGCCTGGAAGACAGGGAGGTACGAGCAGTACTTC. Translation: CAWKTGRYEQYF.

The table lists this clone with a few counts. The CDR3 DNA is TGTGCCAGCAGGTGGGGACAGGGTAGCAATCAGCCCCAGCATTTT. Its protein product is CASRWGQGSNQPQHF. The rearrangement joins TRBV28 to TRBJ1-5; 9 bases are shared with TRBD1. Germline-derived CDR1 and CDR2 are MDHEN and SYDVKM. V trimming: 6 bases; J trimming: 0 bases; junction bases outside the gene matches: 3. There are 15 residues in the CDR3.

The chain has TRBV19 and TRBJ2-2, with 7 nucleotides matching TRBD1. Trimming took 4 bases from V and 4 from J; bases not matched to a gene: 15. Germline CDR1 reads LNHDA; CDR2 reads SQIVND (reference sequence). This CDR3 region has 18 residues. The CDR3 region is CASSKGGQLILSTGELFF. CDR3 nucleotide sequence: TGTGCCAGTAGTAAAGGGGGACAGTTAATTCTATCCACCGGGGAGCTGTTTTTT.

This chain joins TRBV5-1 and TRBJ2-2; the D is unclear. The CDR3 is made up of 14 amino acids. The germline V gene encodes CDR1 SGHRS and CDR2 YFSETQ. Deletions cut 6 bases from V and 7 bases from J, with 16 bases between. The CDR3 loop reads CASTVGGSGGELFF. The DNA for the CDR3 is TGCGCCAGCACCGTAGGTGGATCGGGCGGGGAGCTGTTTTTT. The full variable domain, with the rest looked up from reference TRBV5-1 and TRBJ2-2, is KAGVTQTPRYLIKTRGQQVTLSCSPISGHRSVSWYQQTPGQGLQFLFEYFSETQRNKGNFPGRFSGRQFSNSRSEMNVSTLELGDSALYLCASTVGGSGGELFFGEGSRLTVL.

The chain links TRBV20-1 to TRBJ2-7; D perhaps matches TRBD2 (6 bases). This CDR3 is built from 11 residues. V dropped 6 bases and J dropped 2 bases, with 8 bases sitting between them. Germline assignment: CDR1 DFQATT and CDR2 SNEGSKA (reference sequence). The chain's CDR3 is CSAGRTYEQYF. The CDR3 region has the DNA TGCAGTGCCGGGAGAACCTACGAGCAGTACTTC.

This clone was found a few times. The CDR3 loop reads CASSRQENYGYTF. In DNA, the CDR3 is TGTGCCAGCAGTCGACAGGAAAACTATGGCTACACCTTC. The V call is TRBV2, the J call TRBJ1-2; the D gene is possibly TRBD1 (6 bases). This CDR3 comprises 13 residues. Trimming stripped 5 bases from V and 2 bases from J, with 9 bases between. Germline CDR1 SNHLY, CDR2 FYNNEI. Complete variable domain (other parts from reference TRBV2 and TRBJ1-2): EPEVTQTPSHQVTQMGQEVILRCVPISNHLYFYWYRQILGQKVEFLVSFYNNEISEKSEIFDDQFSVERPDGSNFTLKIRSTKLEDSAMYFCASSRQENYGYTFGSGTRLTVV.

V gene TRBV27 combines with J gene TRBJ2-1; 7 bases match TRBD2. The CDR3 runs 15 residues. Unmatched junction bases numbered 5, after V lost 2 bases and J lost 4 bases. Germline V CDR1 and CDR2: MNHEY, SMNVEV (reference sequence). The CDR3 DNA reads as TGTGCCAGCAGTTTACTCAGGGACTATTACAATGAGCAGTTCTTC. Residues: CASSLLRDYYNEQFF.

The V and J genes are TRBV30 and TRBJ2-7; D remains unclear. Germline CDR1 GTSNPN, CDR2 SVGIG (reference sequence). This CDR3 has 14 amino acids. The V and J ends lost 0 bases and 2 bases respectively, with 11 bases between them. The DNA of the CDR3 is TGTGCCTGGAGTGTACTTGTGCCACCCTACGAGCAGTACTTC. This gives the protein CAWSVLVPPYEQYF.

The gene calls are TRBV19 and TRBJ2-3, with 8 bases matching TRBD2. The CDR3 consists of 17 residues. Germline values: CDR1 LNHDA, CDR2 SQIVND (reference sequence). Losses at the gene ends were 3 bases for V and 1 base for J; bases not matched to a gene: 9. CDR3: CASSMGLGSGGTDTQYF. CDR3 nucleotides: TGTGCCAGTAGTATGGGGTTGGGTAGCGGGGGCACAGATACGCAGTATTTT.

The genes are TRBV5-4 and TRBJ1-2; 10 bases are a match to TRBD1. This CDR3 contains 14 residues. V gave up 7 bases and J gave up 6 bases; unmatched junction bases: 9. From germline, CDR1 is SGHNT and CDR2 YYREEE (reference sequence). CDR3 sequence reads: CASGAGQGNHGYTF. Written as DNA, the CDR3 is TGTGCCAGCGGCGCGGGACAGGGGAATCATGGCTACACCTTC.

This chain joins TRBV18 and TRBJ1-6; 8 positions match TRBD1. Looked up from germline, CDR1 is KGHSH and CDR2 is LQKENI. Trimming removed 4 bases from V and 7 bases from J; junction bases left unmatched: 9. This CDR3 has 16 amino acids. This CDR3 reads CASSQSIGQGNSPLHF. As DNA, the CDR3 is TGTGCCAGCTCACAGTCTATCGGACAGGGAAATTCACCCCTCCACTTT.

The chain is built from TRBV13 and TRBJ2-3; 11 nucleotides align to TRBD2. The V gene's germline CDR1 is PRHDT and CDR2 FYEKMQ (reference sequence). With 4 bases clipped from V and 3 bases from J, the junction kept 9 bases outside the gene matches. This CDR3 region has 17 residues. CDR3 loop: CASSSMTSGIPTDTQYF. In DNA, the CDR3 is TGTGCCAGCAGCTCTATGACTAGCGGGATTCCAACAGATACGCAGTATTTT.

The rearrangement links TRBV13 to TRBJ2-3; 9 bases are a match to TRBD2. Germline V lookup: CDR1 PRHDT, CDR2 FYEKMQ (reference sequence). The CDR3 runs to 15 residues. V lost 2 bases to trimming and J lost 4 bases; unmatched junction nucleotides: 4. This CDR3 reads CASSLLAGGADTQYF. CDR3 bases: TGTGCCAGCAGCTTATTGGCGGGAGGGGCAGATACGCAGTATTTT.

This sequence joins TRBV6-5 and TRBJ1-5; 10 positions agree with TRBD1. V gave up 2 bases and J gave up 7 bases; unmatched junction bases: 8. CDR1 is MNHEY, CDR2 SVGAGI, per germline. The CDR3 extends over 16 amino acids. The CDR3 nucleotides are TGTGCCAGCAGTTACAGAACCGGGACAGGGGAACAGCCCCAGCATTTT. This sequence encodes CASSYRTGTGEQPQHF.

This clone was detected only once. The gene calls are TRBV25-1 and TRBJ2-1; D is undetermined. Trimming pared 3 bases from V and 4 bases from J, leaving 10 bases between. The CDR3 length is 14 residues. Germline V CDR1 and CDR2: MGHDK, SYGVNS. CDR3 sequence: CASSDPGWYNEQFF. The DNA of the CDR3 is TGTGCCAGCAGTGATCCAGGCTGGTACAATGAGCAGTTCTTC.

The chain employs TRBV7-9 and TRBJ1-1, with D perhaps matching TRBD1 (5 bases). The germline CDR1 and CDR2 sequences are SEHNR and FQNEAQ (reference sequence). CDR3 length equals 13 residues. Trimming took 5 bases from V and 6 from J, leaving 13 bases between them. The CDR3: CASSPRQFAEAFF. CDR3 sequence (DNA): TGTGCCAGCAGCCCAAGACAGTTCGCTGAAGCTTTCTTT. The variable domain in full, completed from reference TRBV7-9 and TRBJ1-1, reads DTGVSQNPRHKITKRGQNVTFRCDPISEHNRLYWYRQTLGQGPEFLTYFQNEAQLEKSRLLSDRFSAERPKGSFSTLEIQRTEQGDSAMYLCASSPRQFAEAFFGQGTRLTVV.

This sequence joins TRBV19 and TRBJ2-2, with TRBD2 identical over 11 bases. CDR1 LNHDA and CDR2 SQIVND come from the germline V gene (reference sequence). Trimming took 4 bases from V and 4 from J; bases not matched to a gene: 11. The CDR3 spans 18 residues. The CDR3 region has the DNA TGTGCCAGTAGTACCGAACATAGCGGGAGGGGTCGCACCGGGGAGCTGTTTTTT. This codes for CASSTEHSGRGRTGELFF. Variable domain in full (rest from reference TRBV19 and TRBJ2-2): DGGITQSPKYLFRKEGQNVTLSCEQNLNHDAMYWYRQDPGQGLRLIYYSQIVNDFQKGDIAEGYSVSREKKESFPLTVTSAQKNPTAFYLCASSTEHSGRGRTGELFFGEGSRLTVL.

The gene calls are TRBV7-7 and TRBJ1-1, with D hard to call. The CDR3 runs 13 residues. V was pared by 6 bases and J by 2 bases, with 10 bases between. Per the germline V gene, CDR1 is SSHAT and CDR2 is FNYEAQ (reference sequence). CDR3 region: CASSIGANTEAFF. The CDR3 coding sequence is TGTGCCAGCAGTATAGGAGCTAACACTGAAGCTTTCTTT.

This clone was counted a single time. The CDR3 region is CASSLWTSGGINEQFF. The CDR3 nucleotides read TGCGCCAGCAGCTTATGGACTAGCGGGGGGATCAATGAGCAGTTCTTC. This chain links TRBV5-1 with TRBJ2-1, with 14 positions matching TRBD2. CDR1 is SGHRS and CDR2 is YFSETQ in the germline V gene. This CDR3 comprises 16 residues. The trim removed 2 bases at V and 6 bases at J, leaving 4 bases unmatched.

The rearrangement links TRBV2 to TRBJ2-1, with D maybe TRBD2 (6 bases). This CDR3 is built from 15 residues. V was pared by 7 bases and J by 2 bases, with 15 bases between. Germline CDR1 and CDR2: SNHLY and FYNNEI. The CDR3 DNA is TGTGCCAGCATCGCCACTAGCAGGACCTACAATGAGCAGTTCTTC. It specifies CASIATSRTYNEQFF.